These 31 T cell receptor beta chains were sequenced from one sample in a study of T cells in Graves' hyperthyroidism and ophthalmopathy. Regions amplified from RNA transcripts were the TCR beta CDR3 regions. The HTBI primer set drove a first-round RT-PCR of the TCR CDR3. TCRdb reprocessed the multiplex PCR reads via MiXCR and lists one record per CDR3 protein. This table has some 600,000 distinct CDR3 sequences, approximately 15% appearing once. Input material: blood. These receptors all come from a woman in her twenties or thirties with Graves' hyperthyroidism that later progressed to Graves' ophthalmopathy.

A few counts support this clonotype. The rearrangement uses TRBV7-3 and TRBJ2-1; D ambiguous. V gave up 0 bases and J gave up 5 bases, with 8 bases separating them. The germline V gene has CDR1 SGHTA and CDR2 FQGTGA. This CDR3 is built from 14 residues. The CDR3 sequence: CASSLTMVDNEQFF. The CDR3 DNA follows: TGTGCCAGCAGCTTAACGATGGTAGACAATGAGCAGTTCTTC.

The V and J genes are TRBV3-1 and TRBJ2-1, with TRBD2 matching 11 bases. This CDR3 is 15 amino acids long. The V gene end was trimmed by 6 bases and the J gene end by 2 bases; junction bases not matched to a gene: 3. CDR1 is LGHDT, CDR2 YNNKEL, per germline (reference sequence). For the CDR3, the DNA is TGTGCCAGCAGGTTGGGACTAGCGGCCTACAATGAGCAGTTCTTC. Translation: CASRLGLAAYNEQFF.

This clonotype has ten or more counts. V and J are TRBV12-3 or TRBV12-4 and TRBJ2-3; D is perhaps TRBD2 (5 bases). V lost 5 bases to trimming and J lost 0 bases, with 15 bases between them. The CDR3 covers 16 residues. The CDR3 nucleotides read TGTGCCAGCAGTCCCGACACGGGATCTAGCACAGATACGCAGTATTTT. Its protein is CASSPDTGSSTDTQYF.

This clonotype was seen repeatedly, ten times or more. The chain uses TRBV11-1 and TRBJ1-1; D is ambiguous. V was cut by 5 bases and J by 4 bases, with 11 bases left in between. The CDR3 contains 13 residues. The germline V gene encodes CDR1 SGHAT and CDR2 FQDESV (reference sequence). CDR3 nucleotides: TGTGCCAGCAGCCGGATTGAAAGCACTGAAGCTTTCTTT. Translated: CASSRIESTEAFF.

This clonotype was observed a handful of times. This chain joins TRBV7-9 and TRBJ2-7, with TRBD2 matching over 8 bases. Germline CDR1 SEHNR, CDR2 FQNEAQ (reference sequence). The CDR3 has 15 amino acids. The junction had 7 bases not matched to a gene; V was cut back by 3 bases and J by 3 bases. The CDR3 nucleotides read TGTGCCAGCAGCTTGCGTAGCGGGATGGACTACGAGCAGTACTTC. It specifies CASSLRSGMDYEQYF.

This clonotype was observed many times. This sequence joins TRBV3-1 and TRBJ1-1; D possibly corresponds to TRBD1 (5 bases). Germline loops: CDR1 LGHDT, CDR2 YNNKEL (reference sequence). Trimming took 7 bases from V and 11 from J, leaving 20 bases between them. This CDR3 has 13 amino acids. The CDR3 sequence: CASNSRGLPEAFF. The CDR3 DNA reads TGTGCCAGCAACTCAAGGGGCCTTCCGGAGGCTTTCTTT.

This clonotype was counted many times. J is TRBJ1-2 and V is TRBV10-3, with 9 nucleotides matching TRBD1. Germline V gives CDR1 ENHRY, CDR2 SYGVKD. The CDR3 runs to 14 residues. V lost 2 bases, J lost 3 bases, and 1 base stayed unmatched. Written as DNA, the CDR3 is TGTGCCATCAGTGAGGGGACAGGGCACTATGGCTACACCTTC. This translates into CAISEGTGHYGYTF.

This clonotype was observed many times. This chain links TRBV11-2 with TRBJ2-3; possibly TRBD2 for D (5 bases). This CDR3 has 15 amino acids. The V end was cut by 4 bases, the J end by 7 bases, with 18 bases between. Germline loops: CDR1 SGHAT, CDR2 FQNNGV. The CDR3 sequence: CASSSLESRAYTQYF. In DNA form, the CDR3 reads TGTGCCAGCAGCTCCCTTGAATCGAGGGCGTATACGCAGTATTTT.

At least ten counts were recorded for this clonotype. The J gene is TRBJ2-7, the V gene TRBV6-5; 13 nucleotides match TRBD2. Germline CDR1 MNHEY, CDR2 SVGAGI. The CDR3 contains 15 residues. Unmatched junction bases numbered 5, after V lost 2 bases and J lost 7 bases. CDR3 bases: TGTGCCAGCAGTTACGGACTAGCGGGAGTGGGGGAGCAGTACTTC. It codes for CASSYGLAGVGEQYF.

This clonotype was recorded a few times. J is TRBJ2-1 and V is TRBV9; 9 bases agree with TRBD2. CDR3 length: 16 residues. J was trimmed by 0 bases and V by 3 bases; bases with no gene match: 4. CDR1 is SGDLS and CDR2 is YYNGEE in the germline V gene. CDR3 in amino acids: CASSAFSGGSYNEQFF. The CDR3 bases are TGTGCCAGCAGCGCTTTTAGCGGGGGCTCCTACAATGAGCAGTTCTTC.

A few counts support this clonotype. V usage is TRBV19 and J usage is TRBJ2-5, with 8 bases identical to TRBD2. The trim removed 0 bases at V and 7 bases at J, leaving 7 bases unmatched. Germline-derived CDR1 and CDR2 are LNHDA and SQIVND (reference sequence). The CDR3 contains 15 residues. The CDR3 here is CASSIDSGGAGTQYF. The DNA of the CDR3 is TGTGCCAGTAGTATAGATTCCGGGGGGGCGGGGACCCAGTACTTC.

There are many counts of this clonotype. This sequence joins TRBV28 and TRBJ1-2, with D maybe TRBD1 (5 bases). This CDR3 region has 13 residues. V was cut by 11 bases and J by 5 bases, with 18 bases left in between. Germline CDR1 reads MDHEN; CDR2 reads SYDVKM. CDR3 in amino acids: CADWDGRDYGYTF. In nucleotides, the CDR3 is TGTGCCGACTGGGACGGCAGGGATTATGGCTACACCTTC.

This clonotype was seen many times. CDR3 residues: CASSKLADTSYEQYF. The CDR3 DNA follows: TGTGCCAGCAGTAAACTAGCGGATACCTCCTACGAGCAGTACTTC. The chain joins TRBV27 to TRBJ2-7; 8 bases line up with TRBD2. The ends lost 5 bases at V and 0 bases at J; junction bases unmatched: 6. The germline V gene has CDR1 MNHEY and CDR2 SMNVEV (reference sequence). CDR3 size: 15 residues.

This clonotype has more than one count but fewer than ten. The CDR3: CASSLGGPGQGAYEQYF. The CDR3 nucleotides read TGTGCCAGCAGCTTGGGGGGGCCAGGACAGGGGGCCTACGAGCAGTACTTC. This chain joins TRBV5-6 and TRBJ2-7, with 10 bases matching TRBD1. Trimming took 0 bases from V and 2 from J; bases not matched to a gene: 8. CDR1 SGHDT and CDR2 YYEEEE come from the germline V gene. The CDR3 sequence is 17 residues long.

This clonotype was observed at least ten times. CDR3 amino acids: CASCLRSGTGTNQPQHF. As DNA, the CDR3 is TGTGCCTCCTGTCTAAGGTCCGGGACAGGGACCAATCAGCCCCAGCATTTT. V is TRBV28 and J is TRBJ1-5; 9 bases map to TRBD1. Germline values: CDR1 MDHEN, CDR2 SYDVKM. This CDR3 is built from 17 residues. Germline trimming cut 11 bases from V and 3 bases from J; bases unmatched to any gene: 17.

As for this clonotype: A read error is possible here, since a much larger clone lies one base away. The chain is built from TRBV19 and TRBJ2-7; no clear D gene. CDR3 length: 14 amino acids. V lost 4 bases and J 3 bases, leaving 13 bases between the germline ends. Germline loops: CDR1 LNHDA, CDR2 SQIVND (reference sequence). The CDR3 loop is CASSKSGSHYEQYF. CDR3 nucleotide sequence: TGTGCCAGTAGTAAATCCGGGTCCCACTACGAGCAGTACTTC.

In this sample, this clonotype turned up a few times. The rearrangement uses TRBV7-8 and TRBJ2-1; TRBD2 agrees at 7 bases. This CDR3 contains 14 residues. CDR1 SGHVS and CDR2 FQNEAQ come from the germline V gene. J lost 7 bases, V lost 3 bases, and 6 bases had no gene match. This CDR3 reads CASSLGRTSNEQFF. CDR3 bases: TGTGCCAGCAGCTTGGGAAGGACTAGTAATGAGCAGTTCTTC.

The chain has TRBV19 and TRBJ1-6; 8 bases are a match to TRBD1. After removal of 5 bases from V and 7 bases from J, the junction contained 7 bases not matched to a gene. In germline, CDR1 is LNHDA, CDR2 SQIVND (reference sequence). The CDR3 totals 15 residues. CDR3 sequence (DNA): TGTGCCAGTAGTCCGCGGACAGGGACGAATTCACCCCTCCACTTT. Encoded protein: CASSPRTGTNSPLHF. The variable domain in full, with the rest retrieved from reference TRBV19 and TRBJ1-6, is DGGITQSPKYLFRKEGQNVTLSCEQNLNHDAMYWYRQDPGQGLRLIYYSQIVNDFQKGDIAEGYSVSREKKESFPLTVTSAQKNPTAFYLCASSPRTGTNSPLHFGNGTRLTVT.

This clonotype has ten or more counts. In DNA form, the CDR3 reads TGTGCCAGGACTAGCGGCGGTTCCTACAATGAGCAGTTCTTC. Protein: CARTSGGSYNEQFF. The chain carries TRBV6-2 or TRBV6-3 and TRBJ2-1; 9 bases line up with TRBD2. In germline, CDR1 is MNHEY, CDR2 SVGEGT. This CDR3 comprises 14 residues. The V and J ends lost 9 bases and 1 base, in that order; junction bases with no gene match: 4.

This clonotype was recorded many times. J is TRBJ1-2 and V is TRBV28; D is ambiguous. Germline V CDR1 and CDR2: MDHEN, SYDVKM. CDR3 size: 13 residues. Trimming shortened V by 6 bases and J by 1 base, and 9 bases separated the two germline ends. CDR3 loop: CASSLQSNYGYTF. CDR3 coding DNA: TGTGCCAGCAGCCTTCAGAGTAACTATGGCTACACCTTC.

The table lists this clonotype with many counts. The chain couples TRBV27 to TRBJ2-4; TRBD2 matches at 13 bases. CDR1 is MNHEY, CDR2 SMNVEV, per germline (reference sequence). With V trimmed by 4 bases and J by 0 bases, 3 bases remained unmatched. There are 17 residues in the CDR3. DNA of the CDR3: TGTGCCAGCAGTTCCGGGACTAGCGGGGTAGCCAAAAACATTCAGTACTTC. It translates to CASSSGTSGVAKNIQYF.

This clonotype was counted at least ten times. This chain uses TRBV28 with TRBJ2-3, with D maybe TRBD2 (6 bases). The CDR3 extends over 13 amino acids. The V end lost 10 bases, the J end lost 2 bases, and 13 bases lay between the germline ends. Germline V gene data show CDR1 as MDHEN and CDR2 as SYDVKM. The DNA for the CDR3 is TGTGCCACCTTCTCGGGGGTCACAGATACGCAGTATTTT. Protein: CATFSGVTDTQYF.

This clonotype was observed at least ten times. This sequence joins TRBV24-1 and TRBJ2-6; D is possibly TRBD1 (5 bases). CDR1 and CDR2 (germline): KGHDR, SFDVKD. V shed 4 bases and J shed 4 bases, with 13 bases lying between them. The CDR3 loop spans 16 amino acids. The CDR3, as DNA: TGTGCCACCAGTGACTCAACAGGCTCGGGGGCCAACGTCCTGACTTTC. Translating it yields CATSDSTGSGANVLTF.

As regards this clonotype: A read error is possible here, since a much larger clone lies one base away. This chain uses TRBV27 with TRBJ1-2; D possibly corresponds to TRBD1 (5 bases). CDR1 is MNHEY, CDR2 SMNVEV, per germline (reference sequence). The CDR3 length is 14 residues. CDR3 amino acids: CTSIGAGSNYGYTF. DNA of the CDR3: TGTACCAGCATTGGGGCTGGGTCTAACTATGGCTACACCTTC.

The chain has TRBV7-2 and TRBJ2-3; 9 bases align to TRBD2. Germline assignment: CDR1 SGHTA and CDR2 FQGNSA. The V and J ends lost 5 bases and 6 bases, in that order; junction bases with no gene match: 12. The CDR3 length is 16 residues. As DNA, the CDR3 is TGTGCCAGCAGCCTCCTCTTAGCGGGAGTGGCGGATACGCAGTATTTT. Its protein is CASSLLLAGVADTQYF.

The chain couples TRBV6-1 to TRBJ1-1; D is undetermined. CDR1 and CDR2 from the germline V gene are MNHNS and SASEGT. V was pared by 6 bases and J by 0 bases, with 8 bases between. The CDR3 sequence is 13 residues long. The CDR3 here is CASRTDMNTEAFF. The CDR3 DNA follows: TGTGCCAGCAGAACTGACATGAACACTGAAGCTTTCTTT.

Note on this clonotype: This may arise from a read error, as a much more abundant clone is one base away. In DNA, the CDR3 is TGTACCATCAGTGGGTCTGGGGAGCTGTTTTTT. It translates to CTISGSGELFF. The chain has TRBV10-3 and TRBJ2-2; D not resolved. The CDR3 consists of 11 residues. Germline values: CDR1 ENHRY, CDR2 SYGVKD.

This clonotype was recorded a few times. The chain recombines TRBV18 with TRBJ1-6, with D perhaps matching TRBD1 (6 bases). The germline V gene has CDR1 KGHSH and CDR2 LQKENI. V was cut by 4 bases and J by 8 bases, with 15 bases left in between. The CDR3 is 15 residues long. CDR3 sequence reads: CASSLSRGNDSPLHF. The CDR3, as DNA: TGTGCCAGCTCACTAAGCAGGGGTAACGATTCACCCCTCCACTTT. Using reference TRBV18 and TRBJ1-6 for the parts outside the CDR3, the full variable domain is NAGVMQNPRHLVRRRGQEARLRCSPMKGHSHVYWYRQLPEEGLKFMVYLQKENIIDESGMPKERFSAEFPKEGPSILRIQQVVRGDSAAYFCASSLSRGNDSPLHFGNGTRLTVT.

This clonotype has a handful of counts. The chain is built from TRBV4-3 and TRBJ1-1; no reliable D call. Germline CDR1 and CDR2: LGHNA and YSLEER. The CDR3 runs to 13 residues. Trimming pared 0 bases from V and 7 bases from J, leaving 9 bases between. CDR3 amino acids: CASSQERTSEAFF. CDR3 DNA sequence: TGCGCCAGCAGCCAAGAGAGGACGAGTGAAGCTTTCTTT.

This clonotype came up many times. The V call is TRBV3-1, the J call TRBJ1-4; D uncertain. The CDR3 covers 16 residues. V shed 3 bases and J shed 7 bases, with 18 bases lying between them. CDR1 LGHDT and CDR2 YNNKEL come from the germline V gene (reference sequence). CDR3 protein: CASSHPDAPEGEKLFF. As DNA, the CDR3 is TGTGCCAGCAGCCACCCCGACGCGCCTGAGGGTGAAAAACTGTTTTTT.

This clonotype was recorded many times. This chain joins TRBV11-2 and TRBJ2-1, with 7 bases aligning to TRBD1. The CDR3 covers 15 residues. V gave up 4 bases and J gave up 4 bases; unmatched junction bases: 7. Per germline, CDR1 SGHAT and CDR2 FQNNGV. CDR3 protein: CASSYSGQSYNEQFF. CDR3 DNA sequence: TGTGCCAGCAGCTACTCGGGACAGTCGTACAATGAGCAGTTCTTC.